These 31 T cell receptor beta chains originate from one sample sequenced in a study of metastatic and nonmetastatic thyroid tumors. Prior to thyroid surgery, none of the patients had received any treatment. TCRdb redid the clone calls on the PCR reads using MiXCR. The table shows about 15,000 clones, with 32% occurring only once. The sequenced sample consisted of tumor tissue. The receptors were gathered from a female donor with papillary thyroid cancer or a benign thyroid nodule (not recorded which). Some clones in this sample may be carry-over from other donors' samples.

This clone is labeled medium-sized (0.01 to 0.1%). The chain joins TRBV12-3 or TRBV12-4 to TRBJ2-1; 7 bases fit TRBD2. V shed 5 bases, J shed 4 bases, and the junction held 17 bases outside the gene matches. There are 18 residues in the CDR3. In DNA form, the CDR3 reads TGTGCCAGCAGTCCCCTCTCCCTAGCGGCCACCCTTTACAATGAGCAGTTCTTC. This translates into CASSPLSLAATLYNEQFF.

This clone has more than one count but fewer than ten. A much larger clone lies a single base off, so this may be a read error. The V gene is TRBV27, the J gene TRBJ2-5; 8 bases are a match to TRBD2. The CDR3 spans 15 residues. V lost 4 bases to trimming and J lost 8 bases; unmatched junction nucleotides: 12. Germline CDR1 reads MNHEY; CDR2 reads SMNVEV (reference sequence). Written as DNA, the CDR3 is TGTGCCAGCAGTTCATTTTCGGGAGGGCCCGATACCCAGTACTTC. It specifies CASSSFSGGPDTQYF.

Regarding this clone: At one boundary the junction diverges from the germline segment, which might be a read error. The chain employs TRBV12-3 or TRBV12-4 and TRBJ1-2; D may be TRBD1 (5 bases). The CDR3 length is 14 residues. The CDR3 DNA reads as TGTGCCAGAAGTTTGGGCAGGTGGGGGAATGGCTACACCTTC. Encoded protein: CARSLGRWGNGYTF.

This chain links TRBV19 with TRBJ1-2; D gene uncertain. The germline CDR1 and CDR2 sequences are LNHDA and SQIVND (reference sequence). Deletions cut 8 bases from V and 1 base from J, with 14 bases between. The CDR3 length is 14 residues. In nucleotides, the CDR3 is TGTGCCAGTTCCCCTGGGCAGATTAACTATGGCTACACCTTC. Translated, it gives CASSPGQINYGYTF.

This clone is labeled as medium-sized. The CDR3 DNA reads TGTGCCAGCAGTTACGGTGGGCAGCCCTATGGCTACACCTTC. Residues: CASSYGGQPYGYTF. V and J are TRBV6-5 and TRBJ1-2; D uncertain. Trimming left V 2 bases short and J 4 bases short, with 11 bases between. Germline V gene lookup returns CDR1 MNHEY and CDR2 SVGAGI. This CDR3 has 14 amino acids.

This clone was detected ten times or more. The gene calls are TRBV30 and TRBJ2-2; D gene unclear. Germline V lookup: CDR1 GTSNPN, CDR2 SVGIG (reference sequence). V was cut by 3 bases and J by 6 bases, with 17 bases left in between. This CDR3 has 15 residues. The CDR3 bases are TGTGCCTGGAGGGGCCCCGTCCTCGACTCCGGGGAGCTGTTTTTT. Translation gives CAWRGPVLDSGELFF.

J is TRBJ2-6 and V is TRBV4-1; the D is unclear. The V end lost 1 base, the J end lost 5 bases, and 3 bases lay between the germline ends. The CDR3 extends over 13 amino acids. Germline values: CDR1 MGHRA, CDR2 YSYEKL. CDR3 residues: CASSQGRANVLTF. For the CDR3, the DNA is TGCGCCAGCAGCCAAGGGAGGGCCAACGTCCTGACTTTC.

The V and J genes are TRBV9 and TRBJ2-3, with TRBD2 matching over 7 bases. The germline CDR1 and CDR2 sequences are SGDLS and YYNGEE. Germline trimming cut 0 bases from V and 5 bases from J; bases unmatched to any gene: 3. CDR3 length equals 14 residues. The DNA for the CDR3 is TGTGCCAGCAGCGTAGGCGGGAGTAGAGATACGCAGTATTTT. It specifies CASSVGGSRDTQYF. Based on the CDR3 plus reference TRBV9 and TRBJ2-3, the full variable domain is DSGVTQTPKHLITATGQRVTLRCSPRSGDLSVYWYQQSLDQGLQFLIQYYNGEERAKGNILERFSAQQFPDLHSELNLSSLELGDSALYFCASSVGGSRDTQYFGPGTRLTVL.

The V call is TRBV18, the J call TRBJ1-3; D unresolved. Germline V lookup: CDR1 KGHSH, CDR2 LQKENI. The V end was cut by 5 bases, the J end by 0 bases, with 8 bases between. The CDR3 is 14 residues long. CDR3 region: CASSSQSSGNTIYF. The CDR3, as DNA: TGTGCCAGCTCATCGCAATCCTCTGGAAACACCATATATTTT.

This clone was seen many times. This chain connects TRBV7-9 to TRBJ2-1; a weak D match, TRBD2 (5 bases). CDR1 is SEHNR, CDR2 FQNEAQ, per germline (reference sequence). The CDR3 covers 15 residues. Trimming took 3 bases from V and 14 from J, leaving 23 bases between them. CDR3 region: CASSLGLTAWEWEFF. Written as DNA, the CDR3 is TGTGCCAGCAGCTTGGGTCTGACGGCGTGGGAGTGGGAGTTCTTC.

By share, this clone counts as medium-sized. This chain connects TRBV19 to TRBJ1-2; D is possibly TRBD1 (6 bases). The ends were cut back, 6 bases at V and 4 bases at J, with 12 bases in the middle. CDR1 LNHDA and CDR2 SQIVND come from the germline V gene (reference sequence). CDR3 size: 13 residues. The CDR3 reads CASRSGGGYGYTF. The CDR3 DNA follows: TGTGCCAGTAGATCCGGGGGCGGCTATGGCTACACCTTC.

This clone was seen only a few times. The J gene is TRBJ1-1, the V gene TRBV6-2 or TRBV6-3, with 7 bases fitting TRBD1. The CDR3 covers 14 residues. Germline CDR1 is MNHEY and CDR2 is SVGEGT. The junction had 6 bases not matched to a gene; V was cut back by 6 bases and J by 2 bases. The CDR3 sequence: CASSDGDRNTEAFF. Written as DNA, the CDR3 is TGTGCCAGCAGCGACGGGGACAGAAACACTGAAGCTTTCTTT.

A few counts support this clone. This rearrangement joins TRBV6-1 to TRBJ1-2; TRBD1 is a possible D gene (5 bases). Per germline, CDR1 MNHNS and CDR2 SASEGT. The CDR3 contains 14 residues. The germline V and J ends were trimmed by 8 bases and 6 bases, with 19 bases remaining between them. CDR3 nucleotide sequence: TGTGCCAGCCTGCGGGGGGGAGGGATTGATGGCTACACCTTC. Encoded protein: CASLRGGGIDGYTF.

In DNA form, the CDR3 reads TGTGCCAGCAGGTTCGGCCTTGAGCAGTTCTTC. Translating gives CASRFGLEQFF. The rearrangement links TRBV6-1 to TRBJ2-1; D remains unclear. This CDR3 is 11 amino acids long. V was clipped by 6 bases and J by 9 bases, with 9 bases between them. The germline V gene encodes CDR1 MNHNS and CDR2 SASEGT.

This clone was observed a handful of times. A much larger clone lies one base from this, so it may be a read error. This rearrangement joins TRBV19 to TRBJ2-6; D may be TRBD1 (5 bases). The CDR3 is 15 amino acids. Per germline, CDR1 LNHDA and CDR2 SQIVND (reference sequence). CDR3 sequence (DNA): TGTGCCAGTAGTATAAGGTGCTCTGGGGCCAACGCCCTGACTTTC. This codes for CASSIRCSGANALTF.

The rearrangement links TRBV6-1 to TRBJ1-4; TRBD1 matches at 10 bases. The CDR3 has 16 amino acids. The V gene's germline CDR1 is MNHNS and CDR2 SASEGT. V trimming: 4 bases; J trimming: 6 bases; junction bases outside the gene matches: 8. The CDR3 reads CASSANPGTGDEKLFF. In nucleotides, the CDR3 is TGTGCCAGCAGTGCGAATCCCGGGACAGGGGATGAAAAACTGTTTTTT.

This sequence joins TRBV20-1 and TRBJ2-1; a weak D match, TRBD2 (5 bases). This CDR3 is built from 14 residues. V lost 8 bases, J lost 0 bases, and 14 bases lay in between. Germline CDR1 DFQATT, CDR2 SNEGSKA (reference sequence). Here the CDR3 DNA reads TGCAGTACAAAACTAGGCAACTCCTACAATGAGCAGTTCTTC. As protein: CSTKLGNSYNEQFF.

This clone was detected many times. V usage is TRBV6-2 or TRBV6-3 and J usage is TRBJ1-4; a possible D gene is TRBD1 (5 bases). V dropped 6 bases and J dropped 6 bases, with 14 bases sitting between them. The CDR3 is made up of 14 amino acids. The germline V gene encodes CDR1 MNHEY and CDR2 SVGEGT. The CDR3 coding sequence is TGTGCCAGCAGGGACCGGGACGGCCATGAAAAACTGTTTTTT. Translating it yields CASRDRDGHEKLFF.

This chain joins TRBV11-2 and TRBJ2-7, with a tentative D call TRBD1 (7 bases). This CDR3 spans 19 amino acids. Germline V gives CDR1 SGHAT, CDR2 FQNNGV. With 4 bases removed from V and 1 base from J, the gap between germline ends came to 26 bases. The CDR3 nucleotides read TGTGCCAGCAGCTATAGGCGTGAGACCAGGGGGGTACCTTCCTACGAGCAGTACTTC. Protein: CASSYRRETRGVPSYEQYF.

V and J are TRBV5-1 and TRBJ2-1, with 14 bases matching TRBD2. The germline V gene encodes CDR1 SGHRS and CDR2 YFSETQ. Losses at the gene ends were 4 bases for V and 4 bases for J; bases not matched to a gene: 7. This CDR3 has 17 residues. CDR3 region: CASSPGTSGSLYNEQFF. The CDR3, as DNA: TGCGCCAGCAGCCCAGGGACTAGCGGGAGCTTATACAATGAGCAGTTCTTC.

The chain couples TRBV20-1 to TRBJ2-7; 9 bases map to TRBD2. The CDR3 runs to 14 residues. With V trimmed by 5 bases and J by 4 bases, 9 bases remained unmatched. Per germline, CDR1 DFQATT and CDR2 SNEGSKA (reference sequence). The CDR3 DNA reads as TGCAGTGCTGACGCTAGCGGGGAGGGATACGAGCAGTACTTC. Its translation: CSADASGEGYEQYF.

About this clone itself: The junction departs from the called germline gene at one end, perhaps through a read error. The J gene is TRBJ2-3, the V gene TRBV9, with D unclear. This CDR3 spans 14 amino acids. Looked up from germline, CDR1 is SGDLS and CDR2 is YYNGEE. CDR3 region: CACRVATMTDTQYF. CDR3 nucleotides: TGTGCCTGCAGAGTAGCTACGATGACAGATACGCAGTATTTT.

The chain employs TRBV19 and TRBJ1-1, with 9 nucleotides matching TRBD1. CDR1 and CDR2 (germline): LNHDA, SQIVND (reference sequence). Trimming at V came to 9 bases and at J to 7 bases, leaving 12 bases not matched to a gene. The CDR3 totals 14 residues. The CDR3 loop is CASQRTGATGEAFF. In nucleotides, the CDR3 is TGTGCCAGCCAGAGGACAGGGGCAACGGGTGAAGCTTTCTTT.

The chain has TRBV4-2 and TRBJ1-2, with 9 bases that match TRBD1. This CDR3 contains 17 residues. V lost 0 bases to trimming and J lost 0 bases; unmatched junction nucleotides: 5. The germline CDR1 and CDR2 sequences are LGHNA and YNFKEQ. For the CDR3, the DNA is TGTGCCAGCAGCCAAGATGTGGGACAGGGCGCTAACTATGGCTACACCTTC. Encoded protein: CASSQDVGQGANYGYTF.

This clone is medium-sized within its sample. The rearrangement links TRBV20-1 to TRBJ2-1; unclear D gene. CDR3 length equals 14 residues. Germline CDR1 is DFQATT and CDR2 is SNEGSKA (reference sequence). V lost 6 bases and J lost 5, with 17 bases in between. The CDR3 DNA is TGCAGTGCAAGGACCCCATTAGGGAACAATGAGCAGTTCTTC. Its protein product is CSARTPLGNNEQFF.

The sample holds many counts of this clone. The V and J genes are TRBV9 and TRBJ2-7, with 11 bases that match TRBD1. Trimming took 2 bases from V and 7 from J; bases not matched to a gene: 2. This CDR3 is 13 amino acids long. From germline, CDR1 is SGDLS and CDR2 YYNGEE. In nucleotides, the CDR3 is TGTGCCAGCAGCGTGGGACAGGGGGGTGAGCAGTACTTC. This encodes CASSVGQGGEQYF.

To note about this clone: A much larger clone lies one base from this, so it may be a read error. The chain links TRBV29-1 to TRBJ2-5, with TRBD2 as a possible D gene (5 bases). This CDR3 has 14 residues. Germline V gene data show CDR1 as SQVTM and CDR2 as ANQGSEA. The CDR3 region has the DNA TGCAACCTTGTCCTCTCGATGAGGGAAGAGACCCAGTACTTC. As protein: CNLVLSMREETQYF.

This clone was detected ten times or more. The chain links TRBV7-8 to TRBJ2-3, with TRBD2 matching over 9 bases. CDR1 is SGHVS, CDR2 FQNEAQ, per germline. The CDR3 is 16 residues long. V shed 5 bases and J 6 bases; nucleotides not matched to a gene: 12. CDR3 in DNA: TGTGCCAGCAGCCCTTTAGCGGGAGCCGCCGGGGATACGCAGTATTTT. Translated: CASSPLAGAAGDTQYF. The variable domain in full, completed from reference TRBV7-8 and TRBJ2-3, reads GAGVSQSPRYKVAKRGQDVALRCDPISGHVSLFWYQQALGQGPEFLTYFQNEAQLDKSGLPSDRFFAERPEGSVSTLKIQRTQQEDSAVYLCASSPLAGAAGDTQYFGPGTRLTVL.

This clone was picked up a small number of times. V usage is TRBV6-1 and J usage is TRBJ1-1, with 9 bases matching TRBD1. The CDR3 runs 16 residues. J gave up 4 bases and V 6 bases, and 12 bases lay outside the gene matches. Germline values: CDR1 MNHNS, CDR2 SASEGT. The CDR3 bases are TGTGCCAGCAGCCCGCTCCGGGACAGGGCAGGCACTGAAGCTTTCTTT. Protein sequence: CASSPLRDRAGTEAFF.

Ten or more counts support this clone. The chain uses TRBV13 and TRBJ2-1; TRBD2 might be the D (6 bases). V was clipped by 1 base and J by 6 bases, with 10 bases between them. The germline V gene has CDR1 PRHDT and CDR2 FYEKMQ (reference sequence). CDR3 size: 14 residues. For the CDR3, the DNA is TGTGCCAGCAGCTTAGCGGGAGAAGGCAATGAGCAGTTCTTC. It encodes CASSLAGEGNEQFF.

The gene calls are TRBV15 and TRBJ2-7; D is undetermined. The CDR3 sequence is 15 residues long. The V gene's germline CDR1 is LNHNV and CDR2 YYDKDF (reference sequence). V was pared by 2 bases and J by 0 bases, with 11 bases between. CDR3 amino acids: CATSRFRSCSYEQYF. The CDR3 DNA follows: TGTGCCACCAGCAGATTCCGGTCCTGCTCCTACGAGCAGTACTTC.